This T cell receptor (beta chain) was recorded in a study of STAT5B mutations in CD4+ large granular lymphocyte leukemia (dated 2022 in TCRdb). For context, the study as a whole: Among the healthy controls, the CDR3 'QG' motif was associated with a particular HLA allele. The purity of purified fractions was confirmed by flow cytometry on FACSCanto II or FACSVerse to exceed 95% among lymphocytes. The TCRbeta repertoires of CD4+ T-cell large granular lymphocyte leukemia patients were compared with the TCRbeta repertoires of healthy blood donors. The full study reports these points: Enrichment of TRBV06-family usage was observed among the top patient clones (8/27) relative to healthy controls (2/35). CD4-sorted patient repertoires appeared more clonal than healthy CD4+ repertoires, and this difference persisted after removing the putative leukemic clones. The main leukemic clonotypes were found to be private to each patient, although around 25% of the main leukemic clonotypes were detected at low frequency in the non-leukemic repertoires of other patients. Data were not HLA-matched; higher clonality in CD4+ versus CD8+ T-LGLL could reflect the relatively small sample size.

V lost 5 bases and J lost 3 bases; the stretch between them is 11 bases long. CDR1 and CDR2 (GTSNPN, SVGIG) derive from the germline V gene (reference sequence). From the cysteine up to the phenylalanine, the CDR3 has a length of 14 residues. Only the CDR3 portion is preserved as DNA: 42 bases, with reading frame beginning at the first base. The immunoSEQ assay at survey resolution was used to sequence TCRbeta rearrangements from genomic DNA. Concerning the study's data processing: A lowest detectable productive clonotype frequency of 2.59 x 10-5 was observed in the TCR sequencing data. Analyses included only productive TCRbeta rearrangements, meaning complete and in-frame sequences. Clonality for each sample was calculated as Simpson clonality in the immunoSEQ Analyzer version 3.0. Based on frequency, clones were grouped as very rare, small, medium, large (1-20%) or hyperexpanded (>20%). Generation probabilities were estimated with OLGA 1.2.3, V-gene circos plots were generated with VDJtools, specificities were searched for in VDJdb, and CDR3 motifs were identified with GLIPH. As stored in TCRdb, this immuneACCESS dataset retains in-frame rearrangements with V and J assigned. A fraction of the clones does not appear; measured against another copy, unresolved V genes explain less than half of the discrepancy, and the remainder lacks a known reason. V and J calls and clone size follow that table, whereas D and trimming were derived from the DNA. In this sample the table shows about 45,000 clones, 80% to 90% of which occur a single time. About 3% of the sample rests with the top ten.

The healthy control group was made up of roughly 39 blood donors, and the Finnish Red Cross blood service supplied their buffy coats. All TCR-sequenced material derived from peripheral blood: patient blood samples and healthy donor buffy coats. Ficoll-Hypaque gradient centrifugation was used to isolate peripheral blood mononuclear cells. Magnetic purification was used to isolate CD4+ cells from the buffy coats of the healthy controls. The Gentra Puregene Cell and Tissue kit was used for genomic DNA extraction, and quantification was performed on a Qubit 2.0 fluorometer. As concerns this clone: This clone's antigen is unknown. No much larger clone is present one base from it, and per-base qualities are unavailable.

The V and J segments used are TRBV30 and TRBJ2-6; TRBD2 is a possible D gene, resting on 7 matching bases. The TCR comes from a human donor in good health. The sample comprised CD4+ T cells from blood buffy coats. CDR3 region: CAWARGGGANVLTF. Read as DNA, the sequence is TGTGCCTGGGCTAGGGGGGGTGGGGCCAACGTCCTGACTTTC.